This T cell receptor (beta chain) was identified in a study of T cells after posttransplantation cyclophosphamide. Only one count was recorded for this clone. The antigen remains unidentified. Cells defined as naive were viable CD3+CD4+ or CD3+CD8+ and CCR7+CD45RA+CD45RO-CD95-CD27+CD28+. Profiling relied on immunoSEQ multiplex PCR, and the TCRdb table lists in-frame clones only, not all of them. This table has about 10,000 clones, about 95% appearing once. Study-level points and caveats: Later post-transplant blood repertoires were often dominated by donor CD8+ memory clones.

Sequenced material: naive CD8+ T cells sorted from PBMCs. The clonotype comes from a man aged 25 to 40 in good health and a related stem cell transplant donor.

Here the CDR3 DNA reads TGTGCCAGCAACACGAGGGGGTCGGGAGAGCAGTACTTC. It yields the protein CASNTRGSGEQYF. The chain joins TRBV21-1 to TRBJ2-7; the D call of TRBD1 is as the table states it, not checked on the DNA. TRBV21-1 is a listed pseudogene. The length of the CDR3 is 13 residues.